The following is a T cell receptor beta chain sequence with its context. Its cognate antigen is unknown. The sample's time point: week 23, last vaccination. Every single dose of the vaccine, 300 ug of mutant IDH1 20-mer peptide, came with topical imiquimod. New WHO grade 3 or 4 astrocytomas that were IDH1-mutant and ATRX-lost had been found in donors. The data belong to a study of a mutant IDH1 vaccine in newly diagnosed glioma. Background on the study: Of treated patients, around 60% were men and roughly 40% women, averaging around 42 years. Patients previously underwent radiotherapy, temozolomide, or both, and most underwent both.

Per the germline V gene, CDR1 is SGHRS and CDR2 is YFSETQ. The CDR3 length is 15 residues. The V end was cut by 2 bases, the J end by 9 bases, with 17 bases between. Clones were read by immunoSEQ multiplex PCR, and TCRdb kept only the in-frame ones, dropping some. The table includes approximately 41,000 clones, 80% to 95% detected once. Regarding the study as a whole: The study observed vaccine-induced immune responses in more than 80% of patients.

The V gene is TRBV5-1, the J gene TRBJ2-2; D perhaps matches TRBD1 (5 bases). Source: PBMCs, taken from a glioma patient whose treatment included an IDH1 peptide vaccine. The sequence came from a man aged 50 to 59 with glioma. The CDR3 bases are TGCGCCAGCAGCTTCGAAAGGGGCGGAAACAGGGAGCTGTTTTTT. It yields the protein CASSFERGGNRELFF.